The clone carrying this T cell receptor beta chain was picked up many times. The entry originates in a study of molecular identifiers for immune sequencing clone quantification. Deletions cut 2 bases from V and 1 base from J, with 6 bases between. CDR3 length equals 13 residues. Germline V gene data show CDR1 as MNHEY and CDR2 as SVGEGT. TCRdb itself ran the PCR reads through MiXCR, one entry per CDR3 protein. The sample holds around 89,000 distinct CDR3 sequences, 15% to 20% seen once. Sequencing input: naive CD8+ T cells from blood, with Jurkat cell RNA spiked in. This sample's subset: FACS-sorted CD8+CD4-CCR7+CD45RA+ naive T cells. This TCR was recovered from a human donor in good health. Some libraries in this study had Jurkat cell RNA spiked in. The chain couples TRBV6-2 or TRBV6-3 to TRBJ2-7, with D unresolved. The CDR3 DNA sequence: TGTGCCAGCAGTTACATGGTTTCCTACGAGCAGTACTTC. Protein sequence: CASSYMVSYEQYF.